This T cell receptor beta chain was captured in a study of identical twins. This clonotype was seen a handful of times. Antigen specificity is unknown. The CDR3 sequence is 16 residues long. The J segment lost 7 bases and the V segment lost 5 bases, leaving 9 bases of the junction unmatched. Study-wide points: Memory repertoires lacked the insertion deficit that abundant cord blood beta clonotypes showed.

TCRdb recomputed calls from the 5' RACE reads with MiXCR, one row per CDR3 protein. Here the sample spans around 1.7 million distinct CDR3 sequences, about 32% being singletons. The V gene is TRBV12-3 or TRBV12-4, the J gene TRBJ1-6; 9 positions agree with TRBD1. Sequenced sample: cord blood. The receptor was derived from a newborn girl in good health. CDR3 residues: CASSPYAGTGNSPLHF. CDR3 coding DNA: TGTGCCAGCAGTCCGTACGCCGGGACAGGGAATTCACCCCTCCACTTT.